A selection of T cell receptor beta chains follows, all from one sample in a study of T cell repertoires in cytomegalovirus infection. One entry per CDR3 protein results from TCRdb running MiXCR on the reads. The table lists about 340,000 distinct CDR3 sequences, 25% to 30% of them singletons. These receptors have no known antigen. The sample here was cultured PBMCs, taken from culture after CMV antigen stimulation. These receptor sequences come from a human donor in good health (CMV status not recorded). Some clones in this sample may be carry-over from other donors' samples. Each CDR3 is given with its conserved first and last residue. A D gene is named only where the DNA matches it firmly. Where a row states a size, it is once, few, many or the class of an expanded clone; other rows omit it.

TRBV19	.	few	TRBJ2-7	TGTGCCAGTACAGGGGAGAACAGGCACGAGCAGTACTTC	CASTGENRHEQYF
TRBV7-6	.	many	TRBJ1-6	TGTGCCAGCAGCCGACAGAGCTCCTATAATTCACCCCTCCACTTT	CASSRQSSYNSPLHF
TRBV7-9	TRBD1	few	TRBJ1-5	TGTGCCACCTCTGATGACAGGGATAATCAGCCCCAGCATTTT	CATSDDRDNQPQHF
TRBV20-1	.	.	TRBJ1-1	TGCAGTGCCCAAGGGGGGGGTGAAGCTTTCTTT	CSAQGGGEAFF
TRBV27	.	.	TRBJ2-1	TGTGCCAGCAGTGGCATGGGGGGTAACTACAATGAGCAGTTCTTC	CASSGMGGNYNEQFF
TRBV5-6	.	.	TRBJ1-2	TGTGCCAGCAGCTTGGCGGCTGGCTACACCTTC	CASSLAAGYTF
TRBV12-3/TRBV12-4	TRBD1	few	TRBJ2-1	TGTGCCAGCAGTGCCCGGGACAGGGGGTACAATGAGCAGTTCTTC	CASSARDRGYNEQFF
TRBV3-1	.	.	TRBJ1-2	TGTGCCAGCAGCCAAGATGAGGGGTCTGGCTACACCTTC	CASSQDEGSGYTF
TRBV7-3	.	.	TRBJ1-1	TGTGCCAGCAGCTTAACAGCACACGGGAACACTGAAGCTTTCTTT	CASSLTAHGNTEAFF
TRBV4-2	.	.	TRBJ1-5	TGTGCCAGCAGCCAAGATAACGGTCAGCCCCAGCATTTT	CASSQDNGQPQHF
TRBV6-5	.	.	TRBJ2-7	TGTGCCAGCCGGGACGCCGTAACCGAGCAGTACTTC	CASRDAVTEQYF
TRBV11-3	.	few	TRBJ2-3	TGTGCCAGCAGCTTAGGGGCGAAAAAGAATACGCAGTATTTT	CASSLGAKKNTQYF
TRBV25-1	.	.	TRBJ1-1	TGTGCCAGCAGTGAAATAGGGGCCACTGAAGCTTTCTTT	CASSEIGATEAFF
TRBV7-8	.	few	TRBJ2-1	TGTGCCAGCGCCACCTGGGACAAGACCTACAATGAGCAGTTCTTC	CASATWDKTYNEQFF
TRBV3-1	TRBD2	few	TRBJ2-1	TGTGCCAGCAGCCAAGCGGGGACTAGCAGTAATGAGCAGTTCTTC	CASSQAGTSSNEQFF
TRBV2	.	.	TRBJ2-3	TGTGCCAGCAGCGCGTTGTACCCTGGCGCGAACAGGGCGACTTCCACAGATACGCAGTATTTT	CASSALYPGANRATSTDTQYF
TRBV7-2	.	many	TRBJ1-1	TGTGCCAGCAGCTTTGGGACGGTGAACACTGAAGCTTTCTTT	CASSFGTVNTEAFF
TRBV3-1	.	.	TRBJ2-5	TGTGCCAGCAGTAAAGGGATGCAAGGGACCCAGTACTTC	CASSKGMQGTQYF
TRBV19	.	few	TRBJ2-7	TGTGCCAGTAGTAATAGAGAAGACCCAGGGGCCTACGAGCAGTACTTC	CASSNREDPGAYEQYF
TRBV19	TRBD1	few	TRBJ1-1	TGTGCCAGTAGTATTCGGACAGGGCTCACTGAAGCTTTCTTT	CASSIRTGLTEAFF
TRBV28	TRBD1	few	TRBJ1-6	TGTGCCAGCAGTTTTAGGACAGGGGATATCTACTCCTATAATTCACCCCTCCACTTT	CASSFRTGDIYSYNSPLHF
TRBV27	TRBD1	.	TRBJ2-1	TGTGCCAGCAGTCCAAACCTCCTAGGGACAGGGGTATACAATGAGCAGTTCTTC	CASSPNLLGTGVYNEQFF
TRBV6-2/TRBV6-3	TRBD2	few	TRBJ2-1	TGTGCCAGCAGTTCCTCGGGGGTGAGCGGGGGGGCCTTCCATGAGCAGTTCTTC	CASSSSGVSGGAFHEQFF
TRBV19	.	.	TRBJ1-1	TGTGCCAGTAGTATAGGAGGGGCTCCAAACACTGAAGCTTTCTTT	CASSIGGAPNTEAFF
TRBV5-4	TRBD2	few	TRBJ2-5	TGTGCCAGCAGCAGTTCAGCGGGAGGGCCGGGGGAGACCCAGTACTTC	CASSSSAGGPGETQYF
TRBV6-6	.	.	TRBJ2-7	TGTGCCAGCAGTGATTGGGGCTACGAGCAGTACTTC	CASSDWGYEQYF
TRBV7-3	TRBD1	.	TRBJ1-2	TGTGCCAGCAGCTCCTCTCCCCCGGGACAGGGGTTTGGCTACACCTTC	CASSSSPPGQGFGYTF
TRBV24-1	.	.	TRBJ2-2	TGTGCCACCAGGACAGGCCCTCACACCGGGGAGCTGTTTTTT	CATRTGPHTGELFF
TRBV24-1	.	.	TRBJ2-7	TGTGCCACCAGTGATTCGTCAGGGGGGGGGCGATTCTACGAGCAGTACTTC	CATSDSSGGGRFYEQYF
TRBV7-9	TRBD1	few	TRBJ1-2	TGTGCCAGCAGCCCCACCCGACAGGGCGCGAACTATGGCTACACCTTC	CASSPTRQGANYGYTF
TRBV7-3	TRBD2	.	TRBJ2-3	TGTGCCAGCAGCTCACCGGAGGCGGCGGGAGGGCCGTCAGATACGCAGTATTTT	CASSSPEAAGGPSDTQYF
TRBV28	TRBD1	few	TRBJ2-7	TGTGCCAGCAGTTTCCTCCCCCCGCGGGACAGGGGCTACGAGCAGTACTTC	CASSFLPPRDRGYEQYF
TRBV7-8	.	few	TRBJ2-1	TGTGCCAGCAGCTTAGAGTGGACCTCCGGGAGTGAGCAGTTCTTC	CASSLEWTSGSEQFF
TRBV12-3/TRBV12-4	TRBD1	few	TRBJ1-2	TGTGCCAGCAGTTTTGGGGGGACAGGGCGCGGCTACACCTTC	CASSFGGTGRGYTF
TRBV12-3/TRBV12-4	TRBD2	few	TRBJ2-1	TGTGCCAGCAGTCCACTAGCGGGGGGGCTCAATGAGCAGTTCTTC	CASSPLAGGLNEQFF
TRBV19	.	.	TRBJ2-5	TGTGCCAGTAGTATAGTTGGCGACCAAGAGACCCAGTACTTC	CASSIVGDQETQYF
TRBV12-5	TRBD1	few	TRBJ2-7	TGTGCTAGTGGTTCTCTGGACAGGGTCACCTACGAGCAGTACTTC	CASGSLDRVTYEQYF
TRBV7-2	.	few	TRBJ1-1	TGTGCCAGCAGCTTTCGAAGGACGGTGAACACTGAAGCTTTCTTT	CASSFRRTVNTEAFF
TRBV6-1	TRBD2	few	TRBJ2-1	TGTGCCAGCCACCTTAGCGGGGGGCTGTTCCACAATGAGCAGTTCTTC	CASHLSGGLFHNEQFF
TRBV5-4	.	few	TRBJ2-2	TGTGCCAGCAGCCGAGACGGCACCGGGGAGCTGTTTTTT	CASSRDGTGELFF
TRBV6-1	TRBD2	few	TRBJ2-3	TGTGCCAGCAGTGAAGCGGCGGGAGGGCCGGTAGATACGCAGTATTTT	CASSEAAGGPVDTQYF
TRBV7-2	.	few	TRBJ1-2	TGTGCCAGCAGCTTCTCCCGTTGGGGCTACACCTTC	CASSFSRWGYTF
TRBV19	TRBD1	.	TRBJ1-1	TGTGCCAGTAGTAGTTCGACAGGGGTGAACACTGAAGCTTTCTTT	CASSSSTGVNTEAFF
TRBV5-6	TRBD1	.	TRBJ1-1	TGTGCCAGCAGCCCCGGGACAGGCCGAATGAACACTGAAGCTTTCTTT	CASSPGTGRMNTEAFF
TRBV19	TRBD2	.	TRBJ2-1	TGTGCCAGTTCCCGACTAGCGGGAGGAGGTCAGTTCTTC	CASSRLAGGGQFF
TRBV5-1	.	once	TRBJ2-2	TGCGCCAGCAGCTTAACAGGGGAGGCGAACACCGGGGAGCTGTTTTTT	CASSLTGEANTGELFF
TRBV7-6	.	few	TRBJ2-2	TGTGCCAGCAGCTTAAGAGTTTATGGTCCCGGGGAGCTGTTTTTT	CASSLRVYGPGELFF
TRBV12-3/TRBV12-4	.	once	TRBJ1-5	TGTGCCACCGATCCTGGTAGTCAGCCCCAGCATTTT	CATDPGSQPQHF
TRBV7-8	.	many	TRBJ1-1	TGTGCCAGCAGCTTGAAGAGGGTGCCCACTGAAGCTTTCTTT	CASSLKRVPTEAFF
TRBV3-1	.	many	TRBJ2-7	TGTGCCAGCAGCCAAATAGGACGGCCCGAGCAGTACTTC	CASSQIGRPEQYF
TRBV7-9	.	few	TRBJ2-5	TGTGCCAGCAGCTACGGGAGCGGCCAAGAGACCCAGTACTTC	CASSYGSGQETQYF
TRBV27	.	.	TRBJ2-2	TGTGCCAGCAGTATAAATCGGGCCGGGGAGCTGTTTTTT	CASSINRAGELFF
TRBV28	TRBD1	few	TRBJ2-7	TGTGCCAGCAGCCAAAGGGGGGGACAGGGGGTAGAGCAGTACTTC	CASSQRGGQGVEQYF
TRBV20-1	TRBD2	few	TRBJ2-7	TGCAGTGCTAGAGAACCGGGCCCCGGGGGGGGGGAGCAGTACTTC	CSAREPGPGGGEQYF
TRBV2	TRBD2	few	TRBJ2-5	TGTGCCAGCAGGCGAACTAGCGGGAGGCTGCAGGAGACCCAGTACTTC	CASRRTSGRLQETQYF